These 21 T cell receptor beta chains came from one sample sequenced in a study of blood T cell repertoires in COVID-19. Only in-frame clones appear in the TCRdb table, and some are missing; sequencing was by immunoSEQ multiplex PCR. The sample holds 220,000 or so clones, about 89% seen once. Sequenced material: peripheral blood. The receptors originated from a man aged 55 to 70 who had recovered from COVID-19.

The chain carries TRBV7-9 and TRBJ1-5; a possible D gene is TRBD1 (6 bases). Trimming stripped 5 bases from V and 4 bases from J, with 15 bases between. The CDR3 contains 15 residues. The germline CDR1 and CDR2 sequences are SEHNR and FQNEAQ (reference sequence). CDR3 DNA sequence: TGTGCCAGCAGCCTAGGGGCAGGGGATAATCAGCCCCAGCATTTT. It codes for CASSLGAGDNQPQHF.

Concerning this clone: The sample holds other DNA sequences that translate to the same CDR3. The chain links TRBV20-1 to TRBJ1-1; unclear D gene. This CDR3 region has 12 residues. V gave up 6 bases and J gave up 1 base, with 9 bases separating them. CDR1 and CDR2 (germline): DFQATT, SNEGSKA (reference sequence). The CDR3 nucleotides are TGCAGTGCCAGTCCCGGGAACACTGAAGCTTTCTTT. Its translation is CSASPGNTEAFF.

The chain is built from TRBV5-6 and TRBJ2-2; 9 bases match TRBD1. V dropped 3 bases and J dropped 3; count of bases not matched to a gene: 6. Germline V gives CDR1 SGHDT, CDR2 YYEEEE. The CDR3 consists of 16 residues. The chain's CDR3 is CASSWGQGSDTGELFF. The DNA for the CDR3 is TGTGCCAGCAGCTGGGGACAGGGATCGGACACCGGGGAGCTGTTTTTT.

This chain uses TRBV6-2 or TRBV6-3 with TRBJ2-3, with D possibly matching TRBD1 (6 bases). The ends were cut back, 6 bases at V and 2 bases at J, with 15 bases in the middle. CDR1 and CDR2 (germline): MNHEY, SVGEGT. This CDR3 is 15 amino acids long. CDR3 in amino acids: CASSNWGRTTDTQYF. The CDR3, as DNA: TGTGCCAGCAGCAATTGGGGGCGGACCACAGATACGCAGTATTTT.

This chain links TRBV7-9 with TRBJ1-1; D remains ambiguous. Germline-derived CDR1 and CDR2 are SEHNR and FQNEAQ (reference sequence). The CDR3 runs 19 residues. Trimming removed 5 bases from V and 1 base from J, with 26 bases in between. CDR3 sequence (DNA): TGTGCCAGCAGCCCGGGAGGACTGCCAGACAAGAGAGCGAACACTGAAGCTTTCTTT. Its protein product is CASSPGGLPDKRANTEAFF.

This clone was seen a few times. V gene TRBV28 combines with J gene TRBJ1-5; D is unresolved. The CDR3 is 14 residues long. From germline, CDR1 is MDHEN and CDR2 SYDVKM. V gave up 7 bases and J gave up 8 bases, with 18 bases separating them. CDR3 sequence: CASKHPNREKPQHF. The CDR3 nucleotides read TGTGCCAGCAAACATCCCAATCGGGAGAAGCCCCAGCATTTT.

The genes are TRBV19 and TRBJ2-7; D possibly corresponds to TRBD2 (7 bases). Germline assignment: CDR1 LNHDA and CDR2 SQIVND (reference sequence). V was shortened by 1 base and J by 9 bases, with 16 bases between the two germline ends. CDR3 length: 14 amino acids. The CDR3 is CASSIGGGGSRQYF. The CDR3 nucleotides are TGTGCCAGTAGTATAGGCGGGGGCGGCTCGCGGCAGTACTTC.

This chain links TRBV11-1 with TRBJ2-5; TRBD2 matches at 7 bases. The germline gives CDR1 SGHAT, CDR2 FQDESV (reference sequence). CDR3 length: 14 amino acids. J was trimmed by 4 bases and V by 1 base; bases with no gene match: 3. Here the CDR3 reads CASSLVLAAETQYF. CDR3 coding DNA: TGTGCCAGCAGCTTAGTTCTAGCGGCAGAGACCCAGTACTTC.

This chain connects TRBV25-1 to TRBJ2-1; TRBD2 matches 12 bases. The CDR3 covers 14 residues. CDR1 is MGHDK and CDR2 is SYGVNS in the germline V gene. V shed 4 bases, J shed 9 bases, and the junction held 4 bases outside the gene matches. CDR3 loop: CASSGTSGECEQFF. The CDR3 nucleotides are TGTGCCAGCAGTGGGACTAGCGGGGAGTGTGAGCAGTTCTTC. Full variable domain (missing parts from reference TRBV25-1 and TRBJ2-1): EADIYQTPRYLVIGTGKKITLECSQTMGHDKMYWYQQDPGMELHLIHYSYGVNSTEKGDLSSESTVSRIRTEHFPLTLESARPSHTSQYLCASSGTSGECEQFFGPGTRLTVL.

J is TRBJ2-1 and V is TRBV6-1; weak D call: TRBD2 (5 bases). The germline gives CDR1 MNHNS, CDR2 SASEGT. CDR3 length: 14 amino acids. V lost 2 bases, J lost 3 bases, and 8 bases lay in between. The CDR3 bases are TGTGCCAGCAGTGAACTAGAGGGCTACAATGAGCAGTTCTTC. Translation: CASSELEGYNEQFF.

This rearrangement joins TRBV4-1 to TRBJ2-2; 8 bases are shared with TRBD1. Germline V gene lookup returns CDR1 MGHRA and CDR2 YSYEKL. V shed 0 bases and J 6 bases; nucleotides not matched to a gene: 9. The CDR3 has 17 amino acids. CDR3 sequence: CASSQDRTGTSPGELFF. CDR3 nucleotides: TGCGCCAGCAGCCAAGATAGGACAGGGACTTCTCCCGGGGAGCTGTTTTTT.

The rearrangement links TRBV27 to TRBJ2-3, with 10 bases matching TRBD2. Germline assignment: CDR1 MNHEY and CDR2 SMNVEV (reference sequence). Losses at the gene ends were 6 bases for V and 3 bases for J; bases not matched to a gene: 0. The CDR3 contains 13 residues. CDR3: CASRLAGTDTQYF. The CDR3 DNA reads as TGTGCCAGCAGACTAGCGGGAACAGATACGCAGTATTTT.

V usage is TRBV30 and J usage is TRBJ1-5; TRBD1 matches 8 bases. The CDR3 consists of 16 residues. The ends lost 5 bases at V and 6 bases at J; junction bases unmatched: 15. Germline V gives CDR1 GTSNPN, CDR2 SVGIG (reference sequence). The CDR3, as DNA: TGTGCCTGGGAAGATAGGAGACAGGGGTATATTCAGCCCCAGCATTTT. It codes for CAWEDRRQGYIQPQHF.

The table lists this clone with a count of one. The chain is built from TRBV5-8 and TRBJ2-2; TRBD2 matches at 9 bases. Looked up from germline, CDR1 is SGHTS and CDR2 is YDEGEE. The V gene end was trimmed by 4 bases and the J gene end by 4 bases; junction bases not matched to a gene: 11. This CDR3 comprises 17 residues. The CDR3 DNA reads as TGTGCCAGCAGCCCTCCGACTAGCGGTCTTGGCACCGGGGAGCTGTTTTTT. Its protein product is CASSPPTSGLGTGELFF. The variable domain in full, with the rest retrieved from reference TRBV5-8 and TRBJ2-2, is EAGVTQSPTHLIKTRGQQATLRCSPISGHTSVYWYQQALGLGLQFLLWYDEGEERNRGNFPPRFSGRQFPNYSSELNVNALELEDSALYLCASSPPTSGLGTGELFFGEGSRLTVL.

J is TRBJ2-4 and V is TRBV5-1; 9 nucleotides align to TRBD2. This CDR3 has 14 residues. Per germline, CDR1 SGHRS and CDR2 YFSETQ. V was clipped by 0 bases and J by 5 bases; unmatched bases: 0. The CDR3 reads CASSLVAGENIQYF. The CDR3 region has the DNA TGCGCCAGCAGCTTGGTAGCGGGGGAAAACATTCAGTACTTC.

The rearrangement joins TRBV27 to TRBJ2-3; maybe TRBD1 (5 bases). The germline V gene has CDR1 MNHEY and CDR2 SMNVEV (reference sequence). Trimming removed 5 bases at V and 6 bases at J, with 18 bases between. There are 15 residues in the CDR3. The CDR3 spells CASSPRAPLLDTQYF. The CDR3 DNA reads TGTGCCAGCAGTCCCAGGGCCCCCCTATTGGATACGCAGTATTTT.

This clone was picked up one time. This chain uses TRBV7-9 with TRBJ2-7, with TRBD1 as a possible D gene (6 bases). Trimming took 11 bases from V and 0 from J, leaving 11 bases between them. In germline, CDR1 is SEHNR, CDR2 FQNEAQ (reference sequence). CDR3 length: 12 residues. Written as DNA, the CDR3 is TGTGCCGGGGGCAGGTCCTCCTACGAGCAGTACTTC. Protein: CAGGRSSYEQYF.

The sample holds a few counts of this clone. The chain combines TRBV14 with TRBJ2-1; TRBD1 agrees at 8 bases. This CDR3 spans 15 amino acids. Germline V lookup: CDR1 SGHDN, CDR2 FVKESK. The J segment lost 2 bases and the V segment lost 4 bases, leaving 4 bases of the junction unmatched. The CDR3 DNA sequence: TGTGCCAGCAGCCTCCGGGACAGGACCTACAATGAGCAGTTCTTC. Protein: CASSLRDRTYNEQFF.

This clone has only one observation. The CDR3 loop reads CASSTGKLGGDGYTF. CDR3 nucleotides: TGCGCCAGCAGCACCGGCAAATTAGGGGGAGATGGCTACACCTTC. The chain recombines TRBV5-1 with TRBJ1-2, with D possibly being TRBD1 (6 bases). Per germline, CDR1 SGHRS and CDR2 YFSETQ. V lost 4 bases to trimming and J lost 6 bases, with 19 bases between them. This CDR3 is 15 amino acids long. Full variable domain (remainder filled in from reference TRBV5-1 and TRBJ1-2): KAGVTQTPRYLIKTRGQQVTLSCSPISGHRSVSWYQQTPGQGLQFLFEYFSETQRNKGNFPGRFSGRQFSNSRSEMNVSTLELGDSALYLCASSTGKLGGDGYTFGSGTRLTVV.

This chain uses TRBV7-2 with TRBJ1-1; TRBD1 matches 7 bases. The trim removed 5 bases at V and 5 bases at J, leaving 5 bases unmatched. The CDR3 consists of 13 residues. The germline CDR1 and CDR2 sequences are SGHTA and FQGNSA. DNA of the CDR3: TGTGCCAGCAGCCTAGGGGGCAGGACTGAAGCTTTCTTT. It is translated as CASSLGGRTEAFF.

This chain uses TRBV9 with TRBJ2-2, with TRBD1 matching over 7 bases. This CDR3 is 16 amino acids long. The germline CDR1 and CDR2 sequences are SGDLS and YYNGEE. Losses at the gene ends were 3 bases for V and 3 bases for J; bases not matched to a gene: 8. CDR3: CASSGRGGVDTGELFF. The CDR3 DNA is TGTGCCAGCAGCGGAAGAGGGGGCGTAGACACCGGGGAGCTGTTTTTT.